The clone carrying this TCR beta chain was observed a single time. In the source study's methods: Amplifying reference gene primers gave estimates of nucleated cell counts. Repertoires were generated with immunoSEQ multiplex PCR, while TCRdb's copy carries only in-frame clones and drops some. From that table come the V and J calls and clone size; the DNA was used to work out D and trimming. The sample lists about 64,000 clones, approximately 90% occurring once. The data belong to a study of blood T cell repertoires in COVID-19. Study information: Donors in the United States, Italy and Spain gave samples during acute or convalescent COVID-19. PBMCs, B-cell-depleted T cells, or T cells were the source of the cDNA or gDNA that made up the material.

V was pared by 5 bases and J by 9 bases, with 20 bases between. CDR1 and CDR2 from the germline V gene are SEHNR and FQNEAQ (reference sequence). There are 15 residues in the CDR3. The specimen was peripheral blood. This sequence was found in a human donor in a cohort sampled during active COVID-19. This chain connects TRBV7-9 to TRBJ2-1, with D perhaps matching TRBD1 (6 bases). The CDR3 loop is CASSRTVGVGGEQFF. CDR3 bases: TGTGCCAGCAGCCGGACAGTCGGTGTTGGTGGTGAGCAGTTCTTC. The whole variable domain, remainder taken from reference TRBV7-9 and TRBJ2-1, is DTGVSQNPRHKITKRGQNVTFRCDPISEHNRLYWYRQTLGQGPEFLTYFQNEAQLEKSRLLSDRFSAERPKGSFSTLEIQRTEQGDSAMYLCASSRTVGVGGEQFFGPGTRLTVL.